This T cell receptor (beta chain) comes out of a study of shared clonotypes between healthy human individuals. The study, taken as a whole, reports: Compared with clonotypes that all four donors shared, non-shared clonotypes had lower generation probabilities. Naive subsets generally had larger estimated richness than memory subsets.

Original processing methods: Filtering differed, since immunoSEQ gave only junction sequences and no quality scores. Libraries were prepared by immunoSEQ multiplex PCR; TCRdb keeps only in-frame clonotypes and omits some of them. That table furnishes V, J and clone size, whereas the DNA furnished D and trimming. Among under 1,100,000 clones listed, around 82% were seen once. Comments on this clone: The antigen is undetermined.

Germline loops: CDR1 SNHLY, CDR2 FYNNEI. CDR3 length: 15 amino acids. V lost 9 bases and J lost 1; bases outside the gene matches: 8. The sequence came from a young man in good health. Some clones in this sample may be carry-over from other donors' samples. This sequence joins TRBV2 and TRBJ2-7, with 11 bases identical to TRBD1. The sequenced sample consisted of memory CD4+ T cells from PBMCs. Documented subset: CD45RA-negative fraction. Here the CDR3 DNA reads TGTGCCAGAAGTCTGGGACAGGGGGTGTCCTACGAGCAGTACTTC. It translates to CARSLGQGVSYEQYF.